These 27 T cell receptor beta chains were all obtained from the same sample, sequenced in a study of blood T cell repertoires in COVID-19. Only in-frame clones appear in the TCRdb table, and some are missing; sequencing was by immunoSEQ multiplex PCR. The sample has 200,000 or so clones; roughly nine tenths are singletons. Material: peripheral blood. The receptors stem from a woman aged 70-85 years with acute or convalescent COVID-19.

As DNA, the CDR3 is TGCGCCAGCAGCAATAATCAACAGGGGGCGGGGAATACTGAAGCTTTCTTT. It encodes CASSNNQQGAGNTEAFF. The chain carries TRBV5-1 and TRBJ1-1, with 9 bases that match TRBD1. The CDR3 is 17 amino acids. The germline V gene has CDR1 SGHRS and CDR2 YFSETQ. V was clipped by 4 bases and J by 5 bases; unmatched bases: 15.

This chain connects TRBV11-3 to TRBJ1-6; 7 nucleotides agree with TRBD1. V dropped 0 bases and J dropped 1; count of bases not matched to a gene: 6. Germline V gives CDR1 SGHNT, CDR2 YENEEA. The CDR3 loop spans 18 amino acids. In nucleotides, the CDR3 is TGTGCCAGCAGCTTAGACTACAGGGGTAGGTCCTATAATTCACCCCTCCACTTT. It specifies CASSLDYRGRSYNSPLHF.

On this clone itself: The same CDR3 also results from other DNA sequences found in this sample. The gene calls are TRBV2 and TRBJ1-5, with 7 bases that match TRBD1. There are 14 residues in the CDR3. With V trimmed by 2 bases and J by 2 bases, 0 bases remained unmatched. Germline CDR1 reads SNHLY; CDR2 reads FYNNEI. The CDR3 is CASSEQGGNQPQHF. The CDR3, as DNA: TGTGCCAGCAGTGAACAGGGGGGCAATCAGCCCCAGCATTTT.

This clone was detected ten times or more. V gene TRBV7-3 combines with J gene TRBJ2-2; possible D gene TRBD1, 5 bases. The germline CDR1 and CDR2 sequences are SGHTA and FQGTGA. The CDR3 loop spans 13 amino acids. The V end was cut by 4 bases, the J end by 7 bases, with 10 bases between. The CDR3 DNA sequence: TGTGCCAGCAGCTCCTCAGGGAACGGGGAGCTGTTTTTT. The encoded protein is CASSSSGNGELFF.

The gene calls are TRBV6-6 and TRBJ2-7, with 8 bases that match TRBD1. Germline V gene sequence: CDR1 MNHNY, CDR2 SVGAGI (reference sequence). V lost 4 bases and J lost 5; bases outside the gene matches: 7. CDR3 length: 14 amino acids. The CDR3 loop reads CASSFGQGAHEQYF. In DNA form, the CDR3 reads TGTGCCAGCAGTTTCGGACAGGGAGCCCACGAGCAGTACTTC.

The chain recombines TRBV18 with TRBJ1-1; no clear D gene. The CDR3 is made up of 13 amino acids. Germline values: CDR1 KGHSH, CDR2 LQKENI. Trimming cost V 3 bases and J 2 bases, with 7 bases left between them. The CDR3 nucleotides read TGTGCCAGCTCACCCGGGGTAAACACTGAAGCTTTCTTT. It specifies CASSPGVNTEAFF.

This chain links TRBV4-1 with TRBJ1-1, with D possibly TRBD1 on 5 matching bases. Looked up from germline, CDR1 is MGHRA and CDR2 is YSYEKL. Trimming left V 4 bases short and J 5 bases short, with 26 bases between. The CDR3 sequence is 18 residues long. The CDR3 DNA is TGCGCCAGCAGCCTGCTTCCCTTAACGGGCAGGGCGTTGACTGAAGCTTTCTTT. The encoded protein is CASSLLPLTGRALTEAFF.

The V and J genes are TRBV5-1 and TRBJ2-5; 8 bases are a match to TRBD1. Germline V gene sequence: CDR1 SGHRS, CDR2 YFSETQ. V was pared by 4 bases and J by 4 bases, with 6 bases of the junction left unmatched. The CDR3 loop spans 14 amino acids. Written as DNA, the CDR3 is TGCGCCAGCAGCCCGACAGGGGCCCGAGAGACCCAGTACTTC. Translation: CASSPTGARETQYF. Based on the CDR3 plus reference TRBV5-1 and TRBJ2-5, the full variable domain is KAGVTQTPRYLIKTRGQQVTLSCSPISGHRSVSWYQQTPGQGLQFLFEYFSETQRNKGNFPGRFSGRQFSNSRSEMNVSTLELGDSALYLCASSPTGARETQYFGPGTRLLVL.

The rearrangement links TRBV5-1 to TRBJ1-2; D is unresolved. Germline loops: CDR1 SGHRS, CDR2 YFSETQ. The V end was cut by 3 bases, the J end by 2 bases, with 8 bases between. The CDR3 contains 13 residues. CDR3 amino acids: CASSSSVNYGYTF. The CDR3 DNA follows: TGCGCCAGCAGCTCGTCTGTAAACTATGGCTACACCTTC. Looking up the rest from reference TRBV5-1 and TRBJ1-2 gives the full variable domain: KAGVTQTPRYLIKTRGQQVTLSCSPISGHRSVSWYQQTPGQGLQFLFEYFSETQRNKGNFPGRFSGRQFSNSRSEMNVSTLELGDSALYLCASSSSVNYGYTFGSGTRLTVV.

J is TRBJ2-1 and V is TRBV6-2 or TRBV6-3, with unresolved D. From germline, CDR1 is MNHEY and CDR2 SVGEGT. The CDR3 has 14 residues. V gave up 0 bases and J gave up 6 bases, with 9 bases separating them. This CDR3 reads CASSYSKPLNEQFF. In DNA, the CDR3 is TGTGCCAGCAGTTACTCGAAGCCACTCAATGAGCAGTTCTTC.

V and J are TRBV5-1 and TRBJ2-7, with 7 positions matching TRBD1. V shed 0 bases, J shed 2 bases, and the junction held 5 bases outside the gene matches. Germline V CDR1 and CDR2: SGHRS, YFSETQ. This CDR3 has 15 residues. CDR3 nucleotide sequence: TGCGCCAGCAGCTTGGGGGACAGCCCAGCCTACGAGCAGTACTTC. Amino acids: CASSLGDSPAYEQYF. Supplemented by reference TRBV5-1 and TRBJ2-7, the full variable domain reads KAGVTQTPRYLIKTRGQQVTLSCSPISGHRSVSWYQQTPGQGLQFLFEYFSETQRNKGNFPGRFSGRQFSNSRSEMNVSTLELGDSALYLCASSLGDSPAYEQYFGPGTRLTVT.

This chain connects TRBV5-1 to TRBJ2-3; no clear D gene. This CDR3 is built from 15 residues. Trimming removed 0 bases from V and 1 base from J, with 9 bases in between. Germline V gene data show CDR1 as SGHRS and CDR2 as YFSETQ. The CDR3 DNA is TGCGCCAGCAGCTTGGAATCGGCGGGCACAGATACGCAGTATTTT. It yields the protein CASSLESAGTDTQYF.

The chain links TRBV18 to TRBJ2-5, with TRBD2 matching over 9 bases. The V gene end was trimmed by 3 bases and the J gene end by 5 bases; junction bases not matched to a gene: 10. The CDR3 has 16 amino acids. Germline V CDR1 and CDR2: KGHSH, LQKENI. CDR3: CASSPIAGAIRETQYF. CDR3 bases: TGTGCCAGCTCACCTATAGCGGGAGCTATCAGGGAGACCCAGTACTTC.

This sequence joins TRBV18 and TRBJ1-5; TRBD1 might be the D (6 bases). This CDR3 is built from 14 residues. Germline V gene lookup returns CDR1 KGHSH and CDR2 LQKENI. The V end was cut by 2 bases, the J end by 5 bases, with 10 bases between. The CDR3 spells CASSPSTGDQPQHF. The CDR3 nucleotides read TGTGCCAGCTCACCATCGACAGGTGATCAGCCCCAGCATTTT.

The J gene is TRBJ1-2, the V gene TRBV5-1, with TRBD1 as a possible D gene (5 bases). Germline CDR1 SGHRS, CDR2 YFSETQ. This CDR3 comprises 14 residues. The V end was cut by 4 bases, the J end by 7 bases, with 17 bases between. CDR3 DNA: TGCGCCAGCAGCCCTGGGGGGGATCAGCTTGGCTACACCTTC. The encoded protein is CASSPGGDQLGYTF.

This chain uses TRBV5-1 with TRBJ1-4; TRBD1 might be the D (5 bases). CDR1 SGHRS and CDR2 YFSETQ come from the germline V gene. V was trimmed by 0 bases and J by 5 bases, leaving 11 bases between them. This CDR3 is built from 15 residues. CDR3 in amino acids: CASSLEGPLNEKLFF. In DNA, the CDR3 is TGCGCCAGCAGCTTGGAGGGGCCCCTCAATGAAAAACTGTTTTTT.

This clone was counted only a few times. The gene calls are TRBV18 and TRBJ2-7, with TRBD2 matching 7 bases. V lost 3 bases to trimming and J lost 3 bases; unmatched junction nucleotides: 2. In germline, CDR1 is KGHSH, CDR2 LQKENI. The CDR3 contains 13 residues. As DNA, the CDR3 is TGTGCCAGCTCACCCGGGGGGATCTACGAGCAGTACTTC. This codes for CASSPGGIYEQYF.

The gene calls are TRBV3-1 (or the pseudogene TRBV3-2) and TRBJ2-5; a weak D match, TRBD2 (7 bases). The CDR3 totals 13 residues. Germline V CDR1 and CDR2: LGHDT, YNNKEL (reference sequence). V lost 4 bases and J 5 bases, leaving 11 bases between the germline ends. The CDR3 region has the DNA TGTGCCAGCAGCCCGGGGGGCCGTGAGACCCAGTACTTC. Its protein product is CASSPGGRETQYF.

The rearrangement uses TRBV29-1 and TRBJ2-7; 11 bases are shared with TRBD1. J lost 4 bases, V lost 7 bases, and 6 bases had no gene match. Looked up from germline, CDR1 is SQVTM and CDR2 is ANQGSEA. This CDR3 has 13 amino acids. The CDR3 sequence is CSGGQGAGYEQYF. As DNA, the CDR3 is TGCAGCGGTGGACAGGGGGCGGGATACGAGCAGTACTTC.

The chain employs TRBV9 and TRBJ2-7; 10 bases align to TRBD1. The germline CDR1 and CDR2 sequences are SGDLS and YYNGEE. Trimming took 0 bases from V and 5 from J; bases not matched to a gene: 2. The CDR3 spans 14 residues. CDR3 sequence (DNA): TGTGCCAGCAGCGTAGGGGACAGGGGCCACGAGCAGTACTTC. This translates into CASSVGDRGHEQYF. Complete variable domain (other parts from reference TRBV9 and TRBJ2-7): DSGVTQTPKHLITATGQRVTLRCSPRSGDLSVYWYQQSLDQGLQFLIQYYNGEERAKGNILERFSAQQFPDLHSELNLSSLELGDSALYFCASSVGDRGHEQYFGPGTRLTVT.

V and J are TRBV14 and TRBJ2-7; maybe TRBD2 (7 bases). From germline, CDR1 is SGHDN and CDR2 FVKESK. Trimming stripped 4 bases from V and 9 bases from J, with 19 bases between. This CDR3 comprises 14 residues. This CDR3 reads CASSPSVRGQRQYF. The CDR3 DNA sequence: TGTGCCAGCAGCCCGAGTGTGCGGGGGCAGCGGCAGTACTTC. The full variable domain, its missing parts supplied by reference TRBV14 and TRBJ2-7, is EAGVTQFPSHSVIEKGQTVTLRCDPISGHDNLYWYRRVMGKEIKFLLHFVKESKQDESGMPNNRFLAERTGGTYSTLKVQPAELEDSGVYFCASSPSVRGQRQYFGPGTRLTVT.

The chain couples TRBV15 to TRBJ2-7; a weak D match, TRBD1 (6 bases). Deletions cut 0 bases from V and 3 bases from J, with 12 bases between. The CDR3 is made up of 15 amino acids. In germline, CDR1 is LNHNV, CDR2 YYDKDF (reference sequence). The CDR3 reads CATSREQGDHYEQYF. As DNA, the CDR3 is TGTGCCACCAGCAGAGAACAGGGAGATCACTACGAGCAGTACTTC.

This chain joins TRBV5-1 and TRBJ2-2; no clear D. V was cut by 7 bases and J by 1 base, with 11 bases left in between. The CDR3 runs to 14 residues. The germline V gene has CDR1 SGHRS and CDR2 YFSETQ. CDR3 nucleotides: TGCGCCAGCCAAATTTCAGGGAACACCGGGGAGCTGTTTTTT. Translation gives CASQISGNTGELFF.

The chain recombines TRBV6-5 with TRBJ2-7, with D perhaps matching TRBD1 (5 bases). CDR1 and CDR2 from the germline V gene are MNHEY and SVGAGI. The CDR3 has 15 amino acids. V was shortened by 6 bases and J by 0 bases, with 15 bases between the two germline ends. The CDR3 DNA reads TGTGCCAGCAGCGTGTGGCGGCAGGGCTCCTACGAGCAGTACTTC. It codes for CASSVWRQGSYEQYF.

This clone was detected a few times. The rearrangement links TRBV2 to TRBJ2-2; 9 nucleotides align to TRBD2. Germline loops: CDR1 SNHLY, CDR2 FYNNEI. Trimming took 4 bases from V and 4 from J; bases not matched to a gene: 4. The CDR3 has 15 residues. The CDR3 is CASSVTSGSTGELFF. In DNA, the CDR3 is TGTGCCAGCAGTGTTACTAGCGGGTCCACCGGGGAGCTGTTTTTT.

Only a few counts were recorded for this clone. J is TRBJ2-1 and V is TRBV24-1; weak D call: TRBD1 (5 bases). CDR1 and CDR2 from the germline V gene are KGHDR and SFDVKD. The CDR3 consists of 16 residues. Trimming stripped 3 bases from V and 4 bases from J, with 15 bases between. The CDR3 loop reads CATSDVSKTAYNEQFF. As DNA, the CDR3 is TGTGCCACCAGTGATGTCAGCAAGACAGCTTACAATGAGCAGTTCTTC.

The chain recombines TRBV2 with TRBJ1-1; D gene ambiguous. The CDR3 runs 14 residues. V lost 6 bases and J lost 0, with 11 bases in between. The germline V gene encodes CDR1 SNHLY and CDR2 FYNNEI. The CDR3 nucleotides read TGTGCCAGCAGCCTTGAGTCCATGAACACTGAAGCTTTCTTT. As protein: CASSLESMNTEAFF.